What follows are 18 T cell receptor beta chains derived from one specimen sequenced in a study of blood T cell repertoires in COVID-19. Profiling relied on immunoSEQ multiplex PCR, and the TCRdb table lists in-frame clones only, not all of them. The sample lists about 200,000 clones, 70% to 90% seen once, with 3% to 4% in the top ten. The source material was PBMCs or T cells enriched from blood (not recorded which). These receptors originate from a woman aged 40 to 50 with acute COVID-19.

The genes are TRBV7-3 and TRBJ2-1; 7 nucleotides match TRBD1. This CDR3 is built from 15 residues. The germline V gene has CDR1 SGHTA and CDR2 FQGTGA. Germline trimming cut 2 bases from V and 5 bases from J; bases unmatched to any gene: 6. In DNA, the CDR3 is TGTGCCAGCAGCTTAGTGGACAGGCCTGACAATGAGCAGTTCTTC. Translation: CASSLVDRPDNEQFF. Filled out from reference TRBV7-3 and TRBJ2-1, the complete variable domain reads GAGVSQTPSNKVTEKGKYVELRCDPISGHTALYWYRQSLGQGPEFLIYFQGTGAADDSGLPNDRFFAVRPEGSVSTLKIQRTERGDSAVYLCASSLVDRPDNEQFFGPGTRLTVL.

The genes are TRBV5-1 and TRBJ2-4, with TRBD1 matching over 7 bases. Trimming took 0 bases from V and 6 from J; bases not matched to a gene: 6. The CDR3 totals 15 residues. Per the germline V gene, CDR1 is SGHRS and CDR2 is YFSETQ. The CDR3, as DNA: TGCGCCAGCAGCTTGGGGGACAGAATTTCAAACATTCAGTACTTC. This encodes CASSLGDRISNIQYF.

This chain joins TRBV7-9 and TRBJ1-2, with D hard to call. Germline-derived CDR1 and CDR2 are SEHNR and FQNEAQ (reference sequence). V shed 4 bases and J shed 8 bases, with 11 bases lying between them. There are 12 residues in the CDR3. CDR3 sequence: CASSSLVVGYTF. CDR3 nucleotides: TGTGCCAGCAGCTCACTGGTAGTCGGCTACACCTTC.

The V call is TRBV14, the J call TRBJ1-1; the match to TRBD1 covers 7 bases. The CDR3 has 16 residues. Germline-derived CDR1 and CDR2 are SGHDN and FVKESK. V shed 0 bases and J 2 bases; nucleotides not matched to a gene: 6. The chain's CDR3 is CASSQDLGQLNTEAFF. DNA for the CDR3: TGTGCCAGCAGCCAAGATCTGGGACAGCTTAACACTGAAGCTTTCTTT. Using reference TRBV14 and TRBJ1-1 for the parts outside the CDR3, the full variable domain is EAGVTQFPSHSVIEKGQTVTLRCDPISGHDNLYWYRRVMGKEIKFLLHFVKESKQDESGMPNNRFLAERTGGTYSTLKVQPAELEDSGVYFCASSQDLGQLNTEAFFGQGTRLTVV.

The chain combines TRBV6-5 with TRBJ2-7; TRBD1 is a possible D gene (7 bases). This CDR3 is 15 amino acids long. The V gene lost 6 bases and the J gene lost 9 bases, with 24 bases spanning the gap. Germline V gene sequence: CDR1 MNHEY, CDR2 SVGAGI. CDR3: CASSSKAGQQSGQYF. CDR3 DNA sequence: TGTGCCAGCAGCTCGAAGGCGGGACAGCAGTCAGGGCAGTACTTC.

CDR3 sequence reads: CARGGTSGSYEQYF. The CDR3, as DNA: TGTGCCAGGGGGGGGACTAGCGGCTCCTACGAGCAGTACTTC. The chain uses TRBV6-4 and TRBJ2-7, with TRBD2 matching over 11 bases. J lost 0 bases, V lost 9 bases, and 4 bases had no gene match. Germline V lookup: CDR1 MRHNA, CDR2 SNTAGT. This CDR3 has 14 residues.

J is TRBJ2-5 and V is TRBV7-9, with D possibly matching TRBD2 (5 bases). Per the germline V gene, CDR1 is SEHNR and CDR2 is FQNEAQ (reference sequence). Trimming shortened V by 4 bases and J by 7 bases, and 13 bases separated the two germline ends. There are 13 residues in the CDR3. CDR3: CASSSGLEGTQYF. CDR3 sequence (DNA): TGTGCCAGCAGCTCGGGGTTAGAGGGGACCCAGTACTTC.

The chain uses TRBV12-3 or TRBV12-4 and TRBJ2-7, with D tentatively TRBD2 (7 bases). CDR3 length: 13 amino acids. The ends were cut back, 8 bases at V and 2 bases at J, with 13 bases in the middle. The DNA of the CDR3 is TGTGCCAGCGGTAGGGGGGGTCCCTACGAGCAGTACTTC. Amino acid sequence: CASGRGGPYEQYF.

In its sample, this clone was seen a few times. The same CDR3 arises from other DNA sequences in this sample as well. The V gene is TRBV30, the J gene TRBJ2-5; 7 nucleotides align to TRBD1. The CDR3 sequence is 13 residues long. Germline CDR1 and CDR2: GTSNPN and SVGIG (reference sequence). V lost 4 bases to trimming and J lost 3 bases; unmatched junction nucleotides: 5. The CDR3 loop reads CAWNRQGKETQYF. CDR3 sequence (DNA): TGTGCCTGGAACCGACAGGGCAAAGAGACCCAGTACTTC.

The chain carries TRBV9 and TRBJ2-7; 11 bases match TRBD2. V was pared by 4 bases and J by 4 bases, with 4 bases of the junction left unmatched. The CDR3 length is 14 residues. The V gene's germline CDR1 is SGDLS and CDR2 YYNGEE. The chain's CDR3 is CASSPTSGTYEQYF. CDR3 nucleotides: TGTGCCAGCAGCCCGACTAGCGGGACGTACGAGCAGTACTTC.

The gene calls are TRBV5-1 and TRBJ1-6; TRBD1 aligns across 10 bases. Trimming removed 0 bases from V and 10 bases from J; junction bases left unmatched: 7. The CDR3 is 16 residues long. Germline CDR1 is SGHRS and CDR2 is YFSETQ. CDR3 DNA sequence: TGCGCCAGCAGCTTGGAGGGACAGGGGAATTGGTCACCCCTCCACTTT. Its protein is CASSLEGQGNWSPLHF.

The rearrangement uses TRBV6-6 and TRBJ2-7; weak D call: TRBD2 (6 bases). The CDR3 extends over 12 amino acids. Germline lookup yields CDR1 MNHNY and CDR2 SVGAGI (reference sequence). Deletions cut 2 bases from V and 5 bases from J, with 7 bases between. The CDR3 reads CASSYGGNEQYF. CDR3 in DNA: TGTGCCAGCAGTTACGGAGGGAACGAGCAGTACTTC.

This rearrangement joins TRBV2 to TRBJ1-6; no reliable D call. Germline-derived CDR1 and CDR2 are SNHLY and FYNNEI. V was shortened by 5 bases and J by 7 bases, with 12 bases between the two germline ends. The CDR3 extends over 14 amino acids. CDR3 sequence reads: CASSPGWGNSPLHF. Here the CDR3 DNA reads TGTGCCAGCAGTCCGGGGTGGGGAAATTCACCCCTCCACTTT.

This sequence joins TRBV21-1 and TRBJ2-3; the D call of TRBD2 is as the table states it, not checked on the DNA. TRBV21-1 is termed a pseudogene. The CDR3 runs 13 residues. The CDR3 is CASSLAGADTQYF. The CDR3 DNA reads TGTGCCAGCAGCCTAGCGGGGGCGGATACGCAGTATTTT.

This clone appeared a few times. This chain joins TRBV5-1 and TRBJ2-7; no firm D call. The CDR3 totals 16 residues. V lost 4 bases and J lost 2, with 19 bases in between. CDR1 SGHRS and CDR2 YFSETQ come from the germline V gene. The CDR3 here is CASSAARVDRPYEQYF. In DNA form, the CDR3 reads TGCGCCAGCAGCGCCGCACGGGTCGACCGACCCTACGAGCAGTACTTC.

This chain connects TRBV2 to TRBJ1-1, with D maybe TRBD1 (6 bases). V lost 6 bases, J lost 5 bases, and 16 bases lay in between. The length of the CDR3 is 14 residues. Germline CDR1 is SNHLY and CDR2 is FYNNEI. For the CDR3, the DNA is TGTGCCAGCAGAATCCTACAGGGAGTTACTGAAGCTTTCTTT. Its translation is CASRILQGVTEAFF.

The genes are TRBV19 and TRBJ2-1, with D maybe TRBD2 (5 bases). Trimming pared 9 bases from V and 0 bases from J, leaving 12 bases between. This CDR3 region has 14 residues. CDR1 is LNHDA, CDR2 SQIVND, per germline (reference sequence). CDR3 protein: CASASGSSYNEQFF. For the CDR3, the DNA is TGTGCCAGCGCGAGCGGAAGCTCCTACAATGAGCAGTTCTTC.

This clone has just a few counts. The V and J genes are TRBV7-9 and TRBJ2-1; 9 bases align to TRBD1. Trimming removed 5 bases from V and 1 base from J; junction bases left unmatched: 6. The CDR3 totals 16 residues. Germline V gene sequence: CDR1 SEHNR, CDR2 FQNEAQ (reference sequence). CDR3: CASSPGQGPSYNEQFF. DNA of the CDR3: TGTGCCAGCAGCCCGGGACAGGGACCTTCCTACAATGAGCAGTTCTTC.